The entry that follows covers one TCR beta chain sequence. What this receptor recognizes is not known. No clone much larger than this one lies a single base away; base qualities are absent. Sequences ENHRY (CDR1) and SYGVKD (CDR2) are obtained from the germline V gene. V and J lose 5 bases and 0 bases, and a span of 10 bases separates them. The CDR3 runs 14 amino acids, cysteine and phenylalanine included. Only the CDR3 region is kept as DNA, spanning 42 bases read in frame from base 1. The collaborating institutions used their own protocols to collect whole blood in K2EDTA tubes. Collaborator samples were shipped for TCRbeta analysis as frozen whole blood, isolated PBMCs, or DNA extracted from either sample type. The sample belongs to a study of blood T cell repertoires in COVID-19 (dated by TCRdb to the early 2020s). Regarding the study in general: Collaborator samples came from the United States, Italy and Spain and covered acute and convalescent phases of COVID-19. Deeply sampled blood TCRbeta repertoires from subjects exposed to, actively infected with, or recovered from COVID-19 were included in the dataset. Samples came from the ongoing ImmuneRACE study (first 160 participants) plus 1,254 subjects from 6 global collaborators. The prospective study material was composed of cDNA or gDNA derived from T cells, B-cell-depleted T cells, or PBMCs. Where available, HLA class I and class II types were obtained from metadata supplied by the sample provider rather than from assay-based typing. A freely available public database, intended as a resource for researchers studying the immune response to SARS-CoV-2, is where the repertoires were released. A de-identified subject ID, COVID-19 status, age in years and sex were almost always included in the sample metadata.

General conclusions and limits of the study: The amount of clinical and demographic metadata varied by source and participant and was provided uncurated.

TCRbeta CDR3 regions were amplified from genomic DNA by means of the immunoSEQ Assay, a bias-controlled multiplex PCR. Concerning the study's data processing: The number of nucleated cells in each sample was estimated from the amplification of reference gene primers within the assay. To quantify the absolute abundance of each unique TCRbeta CDR3 rearrangement, sequence reads were collapsed and filtered. Productive Simpson clonality was computed per sample as the square root of Simpson's diversity index over productive rearrangements. Not all clones reach the TCRdb copy of this immuneACCESS table, which keeps in-frame sequences only. Checked studies attribute under half of the gap to unresolved V genes and leave the rest unexplained. Clone size and V and J calls were adopted from that table, with D and trimming inferred from the DNA. Within this sample are 60,000 to 85,000 clones, with roughly 88% of them counted one time only. The biggest ten clones account for 1.9% of the sample.

This TCR was sampled from an elderly woman with active or convalescent COVID-19. The sample was peripheral blood. The sequence links TRBV10-3 to TRBJ1-1; the D gene is perhaps TRBD1, from 5 matching bases. The CDR3 has the sequence CAISRQSMNTEAFF. The DNA sequence reads TGTGCCATCAGTCGACAGTCAATGAACACTGAAGCTTTCTTT.